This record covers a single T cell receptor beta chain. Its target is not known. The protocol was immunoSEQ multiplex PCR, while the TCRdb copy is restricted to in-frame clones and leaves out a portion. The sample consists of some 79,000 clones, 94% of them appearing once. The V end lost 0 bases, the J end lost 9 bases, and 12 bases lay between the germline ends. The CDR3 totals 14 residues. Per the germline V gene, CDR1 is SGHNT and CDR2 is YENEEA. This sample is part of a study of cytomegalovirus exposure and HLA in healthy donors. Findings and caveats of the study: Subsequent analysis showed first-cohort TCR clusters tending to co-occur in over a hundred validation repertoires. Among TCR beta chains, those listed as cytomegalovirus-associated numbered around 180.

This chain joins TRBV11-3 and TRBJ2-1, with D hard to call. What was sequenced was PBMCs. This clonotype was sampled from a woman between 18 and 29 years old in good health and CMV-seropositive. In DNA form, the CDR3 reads TGTGCCAGCAGCTTAGATCCGGGTGACGGTGAGCAGTTCTTC. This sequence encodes CASSLDPGDGEQFF.